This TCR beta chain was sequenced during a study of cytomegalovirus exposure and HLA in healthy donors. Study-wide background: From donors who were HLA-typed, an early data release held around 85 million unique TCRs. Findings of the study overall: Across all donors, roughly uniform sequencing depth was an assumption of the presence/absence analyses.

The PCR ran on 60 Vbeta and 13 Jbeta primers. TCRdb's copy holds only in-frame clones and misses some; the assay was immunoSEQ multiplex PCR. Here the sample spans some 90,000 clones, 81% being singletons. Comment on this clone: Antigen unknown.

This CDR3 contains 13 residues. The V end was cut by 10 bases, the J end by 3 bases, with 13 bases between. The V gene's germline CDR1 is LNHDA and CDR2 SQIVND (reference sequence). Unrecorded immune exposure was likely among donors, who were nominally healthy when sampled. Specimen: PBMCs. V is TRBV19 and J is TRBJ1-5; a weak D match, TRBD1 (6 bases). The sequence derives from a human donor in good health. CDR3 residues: CAISQGANQPQHF. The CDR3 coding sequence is TGTGCCATTTCACAGGGAGCCAATCAGCCCCAGCATTTT.